This T cell receptor (beta chain) comes out of a study of cytomegalovirus exposure and HLA in healthy donors. Germline CDR1 and CDR2: PRHDT and FYEKMQ (reference sequence). V was pared by 2 bases and J by 2 bases, with 15 bases between. CDR3 length: 17 amino acids. Amplification used 60 Vbeta primers and 13 Jbeta primers. Clones were sequenced by immunoSEQ multiplex PCR, and TCRdb holds only the in-frame ones, with some missing. This table holds 100,000 to 150,000 clones, 72% found once. Material for sequencing was PBMCs. The sequence came from a man in his forties or fifties in good health and CMV-seropositive. This chain links TRBV13 with TRBJ2-2; the D gene is possibly TRBD1 (5 bases). CDR3 nucleotide sequence: TGTGCCAGCAGCTTACCCTCGACAGCGTCAAACACCGGGGAGCTGTTTTTT. This translates into CASSLPSTASNTGELFF.